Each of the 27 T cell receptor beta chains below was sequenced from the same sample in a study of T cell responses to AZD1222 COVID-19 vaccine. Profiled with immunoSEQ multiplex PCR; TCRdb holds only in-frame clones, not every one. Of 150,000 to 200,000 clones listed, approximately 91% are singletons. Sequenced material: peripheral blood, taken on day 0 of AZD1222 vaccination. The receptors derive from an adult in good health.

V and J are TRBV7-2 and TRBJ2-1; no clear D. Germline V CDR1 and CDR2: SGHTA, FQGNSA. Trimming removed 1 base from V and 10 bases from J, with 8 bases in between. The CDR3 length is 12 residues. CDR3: CASSLVSGEQFF. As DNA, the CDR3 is TGTGCCAGCAGCTTAGTGTCAGGCGAGCAGTTCTTC.

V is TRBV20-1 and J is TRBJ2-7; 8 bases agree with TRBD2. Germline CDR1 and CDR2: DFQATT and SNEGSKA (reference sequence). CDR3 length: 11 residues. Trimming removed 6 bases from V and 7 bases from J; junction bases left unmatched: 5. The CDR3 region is CSADGLAEQYF. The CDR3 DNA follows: TGCAGTGCAGATGGACTAGCAGAGCAGTACTTC.

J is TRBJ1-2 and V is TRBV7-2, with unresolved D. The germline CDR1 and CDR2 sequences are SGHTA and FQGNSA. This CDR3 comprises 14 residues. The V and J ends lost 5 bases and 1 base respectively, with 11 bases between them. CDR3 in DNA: TGTGCCAGCAGCATCGACGGCCTTAACTATGGCTACACCTTC. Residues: CASSIDGLNYGYTF. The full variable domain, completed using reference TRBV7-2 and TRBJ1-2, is GAGVSQSPSNKVTEKGKDVELRCDPISGHTALYWYRQSLGQGLEFLIYFQGNSAPDKSGLPSDRFSAERTGGSVSTLTIQRTQQEDSAVYLCASSIDGLNYGYTFGSGTRLTVV.

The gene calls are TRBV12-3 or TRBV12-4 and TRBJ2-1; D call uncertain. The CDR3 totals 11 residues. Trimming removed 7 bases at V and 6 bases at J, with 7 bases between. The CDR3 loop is CASTLSNEQFF. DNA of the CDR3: TGTGCCAGCACCCTTTCCAATGAGCAGTTCTTC.

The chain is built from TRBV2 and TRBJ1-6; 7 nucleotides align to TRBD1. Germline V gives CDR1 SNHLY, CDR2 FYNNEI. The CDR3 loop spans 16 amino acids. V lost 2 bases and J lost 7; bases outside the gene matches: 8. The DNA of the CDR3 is TGTGCCAGCAGTGAAATCCAGGGGGATTGGAATTCACCCCTCCACTTT. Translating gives CASSEIQGDWNSPLHF. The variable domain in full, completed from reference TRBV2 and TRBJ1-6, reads EPEVTQTPSHQVTQMGQEVILRCVPISNHLYFYWYRQILGQKVEFLVSFYNNEISEKSEIFDDQFSVERPDGSNFTLKIRSTKLEDSAMYFCASSEIQGDWNSPLHFGNGTRLTVT.

CDR3 sequence: CASSATGNGNEQFF. The CDR3 DNA is TGTGCCAGCAGCGCGACAGGGAATGGCAATGAGCAGTTCTTC. The V gene is TRBV7-3, the J gene TRBJ2-1; TRBD1 matches at 7 bases. CDR3 size: 14 residues. V was clipped by 5 bases and J by 6 bases; unmatched bases: 7. Germline lookup yields CDR1 SGHTA and CDR2 FQGTGA.

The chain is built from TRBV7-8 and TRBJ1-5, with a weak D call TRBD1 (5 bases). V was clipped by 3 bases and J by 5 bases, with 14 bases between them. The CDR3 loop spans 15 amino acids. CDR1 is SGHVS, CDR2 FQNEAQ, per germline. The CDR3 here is CASSFQGSQYQPQHF. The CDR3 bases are TGTGCCAGCAGCTTCCAGGGATCCCAATATCAGCCCCAGCATTTT.

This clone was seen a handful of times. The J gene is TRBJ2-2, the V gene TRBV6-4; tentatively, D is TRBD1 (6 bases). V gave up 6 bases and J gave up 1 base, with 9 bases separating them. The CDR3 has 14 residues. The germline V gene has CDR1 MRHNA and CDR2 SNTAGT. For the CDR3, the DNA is TGTGCCAGCAGCCCGGGACAGAACACCGGGGAGCTGTTTTTT. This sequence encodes CASSPGQNTGELFF.

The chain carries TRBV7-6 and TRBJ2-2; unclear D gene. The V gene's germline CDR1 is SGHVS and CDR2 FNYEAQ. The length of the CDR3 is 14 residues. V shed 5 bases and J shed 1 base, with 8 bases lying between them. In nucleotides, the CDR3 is TGTGCCAGCAGCCATGACGGGAACACCGGGGAGCTGTTTTTT. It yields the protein CASSHDGNTGELFF. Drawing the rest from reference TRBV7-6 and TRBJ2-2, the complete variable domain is GAGVSQSPRYKVTKRGQDVALRCDPISGHVSLYWYRQALGQGPEFLTYFNYEAQQDKSGLPNDRFSAERPEGSISTLTIQRTEQRDSAMYRCASSHDGNTGELFFGEGSRLTVL.

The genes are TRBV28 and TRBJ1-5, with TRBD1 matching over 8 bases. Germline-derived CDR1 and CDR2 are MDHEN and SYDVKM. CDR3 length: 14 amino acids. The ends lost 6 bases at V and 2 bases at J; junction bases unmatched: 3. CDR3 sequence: CASSKDRGNQPQHF. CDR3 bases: TGTGCCAGCAGCAAGGACAGGGGCAATCAGCCCCAGCATTTT.

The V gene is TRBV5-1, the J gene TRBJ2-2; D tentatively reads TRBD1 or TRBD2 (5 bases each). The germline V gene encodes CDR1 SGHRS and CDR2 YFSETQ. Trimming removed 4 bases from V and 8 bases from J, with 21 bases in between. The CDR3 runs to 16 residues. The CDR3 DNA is TGCGCCAGCAGCCCCACCGAGGGCAGGGTAATGGGGGAGCTGTTTTTT. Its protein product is CASSPTEGRVMGELFF.

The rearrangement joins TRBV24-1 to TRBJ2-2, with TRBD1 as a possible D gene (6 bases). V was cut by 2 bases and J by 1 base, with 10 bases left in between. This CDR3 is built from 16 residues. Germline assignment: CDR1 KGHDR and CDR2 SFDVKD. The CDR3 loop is CATSDSSTGNTGELFF. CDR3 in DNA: TGTGCCACCAGTGATTCCTCGACAGGGAACACCGGGGAGCTGTTTTTT.

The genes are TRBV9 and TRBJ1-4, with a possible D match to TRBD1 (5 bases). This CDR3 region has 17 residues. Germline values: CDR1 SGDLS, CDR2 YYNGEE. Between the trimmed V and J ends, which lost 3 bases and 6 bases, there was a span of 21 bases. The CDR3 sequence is CASSDRTLRWDDEKLFF. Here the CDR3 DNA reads TGTGCCAGCAGCGACAGGACCCTAAGGTGGGATGATGAAAAACTGTTTTTT.

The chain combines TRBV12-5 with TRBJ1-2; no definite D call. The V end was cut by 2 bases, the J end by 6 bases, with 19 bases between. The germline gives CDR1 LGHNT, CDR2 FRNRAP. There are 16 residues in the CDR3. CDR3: CASGLNSGILLHGYTF. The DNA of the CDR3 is TGTGCTAGTGGTTTGAACTCTGGGATCCTCCTTCATGGCTACACCTTC.

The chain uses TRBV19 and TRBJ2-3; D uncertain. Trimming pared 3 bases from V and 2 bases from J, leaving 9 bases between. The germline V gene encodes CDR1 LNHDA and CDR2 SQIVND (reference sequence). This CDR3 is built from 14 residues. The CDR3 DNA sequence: TGTGCCAGTAGTATTTCGAAATCCACAGATACGCAGTATTTT. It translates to CASSISKSTDTQYF.

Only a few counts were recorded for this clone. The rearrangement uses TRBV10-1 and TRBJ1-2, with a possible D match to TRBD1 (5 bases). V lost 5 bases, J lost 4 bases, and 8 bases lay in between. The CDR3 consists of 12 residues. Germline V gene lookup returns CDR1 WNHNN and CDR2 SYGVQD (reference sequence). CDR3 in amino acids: CASSSGSYGYTF. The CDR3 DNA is TGCGCCAGCAGTTCAGGGAGCTATGGCTACACCTTC.

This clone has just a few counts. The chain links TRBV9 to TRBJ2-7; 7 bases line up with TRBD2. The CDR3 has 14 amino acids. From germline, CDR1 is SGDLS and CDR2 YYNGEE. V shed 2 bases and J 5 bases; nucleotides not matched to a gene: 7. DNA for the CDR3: TGTGCCAGCAGCGTCGGACTAGATATTCACGAGCAGTACTTC. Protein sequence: CASSVGLDIHEQYF.

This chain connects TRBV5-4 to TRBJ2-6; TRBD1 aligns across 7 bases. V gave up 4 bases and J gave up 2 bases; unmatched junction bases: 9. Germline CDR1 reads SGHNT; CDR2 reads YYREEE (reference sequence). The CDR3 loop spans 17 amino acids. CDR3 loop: CASSMNTGTAGANVLTF. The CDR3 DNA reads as TGTGCCAGCAGCATGAATACCGGGACAGCTGGGGCCAACGTCCTGACTTTC.

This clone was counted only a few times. The CDR3, as DNA: TGTGCCAGCAGACCAGACGCAGATACGCAGTATTTT. Its protein is CASRPDADTQYF. The gene calls are TRBV7-9 and TRBJ2-3; D uncertain. V lost 6 bases, J lost 4 bases, and 8 bases lay in between. Germline assignment: CDR1 SEHNR and CDR2 FQNEAQ (reference sequence). The CDR3 is made up of 12 amino acids.

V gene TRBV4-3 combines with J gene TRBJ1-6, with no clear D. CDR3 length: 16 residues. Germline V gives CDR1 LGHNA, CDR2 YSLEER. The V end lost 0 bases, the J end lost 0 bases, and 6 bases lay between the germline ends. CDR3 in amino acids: CASSQDRGSYNSPLHF. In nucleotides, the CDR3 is TGCGCCAGCAGCCAAGACAGAGGCTCCTATAATTCACCCCTCCACTTT.

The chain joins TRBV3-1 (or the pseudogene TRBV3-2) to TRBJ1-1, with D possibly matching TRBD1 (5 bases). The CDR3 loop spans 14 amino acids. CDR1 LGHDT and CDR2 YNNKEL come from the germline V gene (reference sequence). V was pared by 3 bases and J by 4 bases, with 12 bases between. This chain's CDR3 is CASSQSAGGTEAFF. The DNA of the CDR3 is TGTGCCAGCAGCCAGTCGGCGGGGGGCACTGAAGCTTTCTTT.

The DNA for the CDR3 is TGCGCCAGCAGCCTCGGACGCCCCGGGGAGACCCAGTACTTC. The encoded protein is CASSLGRPGETQYF. The chain joins TRBV5-1 to TRBJ2-5; D remains ambiguous. The CDR3 has 14 residues. V lost 4 bases to trimming and J lost 5 bases, with 15 bases between them. The germline gives CDR1 SGHRS, CDR2 YFSETQ.

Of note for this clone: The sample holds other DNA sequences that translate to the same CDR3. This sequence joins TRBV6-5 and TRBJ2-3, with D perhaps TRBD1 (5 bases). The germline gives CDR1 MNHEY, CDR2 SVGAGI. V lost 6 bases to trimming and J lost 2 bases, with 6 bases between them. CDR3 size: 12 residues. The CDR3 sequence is CASSRDTDTQYF. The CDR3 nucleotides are TGTGCCAGCAGCAGGGACACAGATACGCAGTATTTT.

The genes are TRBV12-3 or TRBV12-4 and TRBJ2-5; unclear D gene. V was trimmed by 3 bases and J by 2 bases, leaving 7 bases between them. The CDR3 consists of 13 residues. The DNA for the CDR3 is TGTGCCAGCAGTTTGAGCCAGCAAGAGACCCAGTACTTC. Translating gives CASSLSQQETQYF.

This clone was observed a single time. Here the CDR3 reads CASGPGLARNEQFF. Written as DNA, the CDR3 is TGTGCTAGTGGTCCTGGACTAGCGCGGAATGAGCAGTTCTTC. The chain has TRBV12-5 and TRBJ2-1; 9 nucleotides agree with TRBD2. Germline loops: CDR1 LGHNT, CDR2 FRNRAP. V shed 5 bases, J shed 7 bases, and the junction held 6 bases outside the gene matches. There are 14 residues in the CDR3. Drawing the rest from reference TRBV12-5 and TRBJ2-1, the complete variable domain is DARVTQTPRHKVTEMGQEVTMRCQPILGHNTVFWYRQTMMQGLELLAYFRNRAPLDDSGMPKDRFSAEMPDATLATLKIQPSEPRDSAVYFCASGPGLARNEQFFGPGTRLTVL.

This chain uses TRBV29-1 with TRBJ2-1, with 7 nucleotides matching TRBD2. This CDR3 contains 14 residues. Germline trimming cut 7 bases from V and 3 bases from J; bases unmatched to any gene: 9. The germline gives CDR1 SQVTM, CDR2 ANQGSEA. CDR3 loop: CSGVTGGFYNEQFF. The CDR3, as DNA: TGCAGCGGGGTCACGGGGGGATTCTACAATGAGCAGTTCTTC.

CDR3: CASSWGQGTNQPQHF. The CDR3, as DNA: TGTGCCAGCAGTTGGGGACAGGGGACCAATCAGCCCCAGCATTTT. The chain employs TRBV28 and TRBJ1-5; 10 bases map to TRBD1. The CDR3 contains 15 residues. V lost 4 bases, J lost 3 bases, and 3 bases stayed unmatched. The germline CDR1 and CDR2 sequences are MDHEN and SYDVKM.